The clone carrying this T cell receptor beta chain was picked up a small number of times. The data stem from a study of blood T cells in healthy people across ages. A second PCR, run for roughly 7 to 12 cycles, used a sample-barcoded 5' primer plus a J-beta primer mix. TCRdb processed the 5' RACE reads anew with MiXCR; each CDR3 protein has one entry. The data show roughly 800,000 distinct CDR3 sequences, roughly 26% seen once. The CDR3 spans 14 residues. In germline, CDR1 is LGHDT, CDR2 YNNKEL (reference sequence). V lost 3 bases and J lost 6, with 12 bases in between. This sample also belongs to another study, concerning T cells of mothers and their children.

The V call is TRBV3-1, the J call TRBJ1-3; D not resolved. The clonotype originates from a boy aged 10-17 years in good health. The sequencing sample was made of blood. The CDR3 reads CASSHRYSLNTIYF. As DNA, the CDR3 is TGTGCCAGCAGCCATCGGTACAGCCTAAACACCATATATTTT. Full variable domain (missing parts from reference TRBV3-1 and TRBJ1-3): DTAVSQTPKYLVTQMGNDKSIKCEQNLGHDTMYWYKQDSKKFLKIMFSYNNKELIINETVPNRFSPKSPDKAHLNLHINSLELGDSAVYFCASSHRYSLNTIYFGEGSWLTVV.